The present T cell receptor (beta chain) was sequenced within a study of blood T cell repertoires in COVID-19 (dated by TCRdb to the early 2020s). Concerning the study at large: Samples from collaborators originated in the United States, Italy and Spain and spanned both the acute and convalescent phases of COVID-19. The material from the prospective study consisted of cDNA or gDNA derived from T cells, B-cell-depleted T cells, or PBMCs. Subjects who had been exposed to COVID-19, were actively infected with it, or had recovered from it provided the deeply sampled blood TCRbeta repertoires that made up the dataset. A freely available public database, intended as a resource for researchers studying the immune response to SARS-CoV-2, is where the repertoires were released. The samples were drawn from two sources: the first 160 participants of the ongoing ImmuneRACE study, and 1,254 subjects contributed by 6 global collaborators. Sample metadata almost always included a de-identified subject ID, COVID-19 status, age in years and sex. Where available, HLA class I and class II types were obtained from metadata supplied by the sample provider rather than from assay-based typing.

Reading from cysteine to phenylalanine, the CDR3 counts 14 amino acids. Only the CDR3 region is kept as DNA, spanning 42 bases read in frame from base 1. CDR1 and CDR2, per the germline V gene, are SQVTM and ANQGSEA. Germline trimming: 6 bases from V, 0 bases from J; junction bases outside gene matches: 7. The collaborating institutions used their own protocols to collect whole blood in K2EDTA tubes. For TCRbeta analysis, collaborators shipped samples in one of three forms: frozen whole blood, isolated PBMCs, or DNA extracted from either of those sample types. Points on this clone: What this receptor recognizes is not known. No much larger clone is present one base from it, and per-base qualities are unavailable.

Results and caveats for the whole study, not just this receptor: How much clinical and demographic metadata was included differed by source and by participant, and the metadata was provided uncurated.

TCRbeta CDR3 regions were amplified from genomic DNA using the immunoSEQ Assay, a bias-controlled multiplex PCR. Per the source publication's procedure: Nucleated cell counts per sample were estimated from amplification of reference gene primers within the assay. Sequence reads were collapsed and filtered to measure the absolute abundance of every unique TCRbeta CDR3 rearrangement. For each sample, productive Simpson clonality was calculated as the square root of Simpson's diversity index over productive rearrangements. In its TCRdb copy, this immuneACCESS table keeps in-frame sequences only and misses some clones. Where compared with another copy, unresolved V genes explain less than half of these, and the others have no known cause. V and J calls and clone size follow that table, whereas D and trimming were derived from the DNA. The sample yields under 100,000 clones; 90% were counted once. The biggest ten clones account for roughly 5% of the sample.

The sequencing sample was made of peripheral blood. The sequence came from a man aged 45-65 years with acute or convalescent COVID-19. The rearrangement joined TRBV29-1 to TRBJ1-2, with 7 junctional bases fitting TRBD1. At the DNA level, the sequence is TGCAGCGTAGTGTGGGGACAGTCTAACTATGGCTACACCTTC. Its protein is CSVVWGQSNYGYTF.